The 25 T cell receptor beta chains given below trace back to one sample, sequenced in a study of blood T cells in healthy people across ages. The second PCR ran 7 to 11 cycles with a sample-barcoded 5' primer and J-beta primers. Each CDR3 protein is one row after TCRdb ran MiXCR on the 5' RACE reads. The data contain 1.5 million to 2 million distinct CDR3 sequences, roughly 50% of them singletons. Sequencing input: blood. All receptors come from a middle-aged woman in good health.

The rearrangement links TRBV29-1 to TRBJ1-1; 7 bases line up with TRBD1. V was clipped by 3 bases and J by 4 bases; unmatched bases: 5. Germline V CDR1 and CDR2: SQVTM, ANQGSEA. The CDR3 totals 13 residues. CDR3 residues: CSVDTGDSTEAFF. For the CDR3, the DNA is TGCAGCGTTGACACAGGGGATTCCACTGAAGCTTTCTTT. Full variable domain (outside the CDR3, taken from reference TRBV29-1 and TRBJ1-1): SAVISQKPSRDICQRGTSLTIQCQVDSQVTMMFWYRQQPGQSLTLIATANQGSEATYESGFVIDKFPISRPNLTFSTLTVSNMSPEDSSIYLCSVDTGDSTEAFFGQGTRLTVV.

The chain recombines TRBV20-1 with TRBJ1-2; D perhaps matches TRBD1 (6 bases). Trimming stripped 1 base from V and 6 bases from J, with 21 bases between. Germline V gene data show CDR1 as DFQATT and CDR2 as SNEGSKA (reference sequence). The length of the CDR3 is 16 residues. Here the CDR3 DNA reads TGCAGTGCTAGAGCCCCTGAGCTACAGGGATTCAATGGCTACACCTTC. Translated, it gives CSARAPELQGFNGYTF.

V is TRBV9 and J is TRBJ2-5, with no clear D. The CDR3 runs to 12 residues. Germline values: CDR1 SGDLS, CDR2 YYNGEE. V was cut by 2 bases and J by 7 bases, with 9 bases left in between. CDR3 region: CASSVASGTQYF. DNA for the CDR3: TGTGCCAGCAGCGTGGCATCCGGGACCCAGTACTTC.

The CDR3 DNA is TGTGCCACGTACCCAGGAGGGGGCAAAACCTACGAGCAGTACTTC. It is translated as CATYPGGGKTYEQYF. V is TRBV24-1 and J is TRBJ2-7; D possibly corresponds to TRBD1 (7 bases). The CDR3 totals 15 residues. The germline V gene has CDR1 KGHDR and CDR2 SFDVKD. V dropped 10 bases and J dropped 2 bases, with 20 bases sitting between them.

This chain joins TRBV7-9 and TRBJ1-1; 7 bases align to TRBD1. This CDR3 is 15 amino acids long. CDR1 is SEHNR and CDR2 is FQNEAQ in the germline V gene (reference sequence). V trimming: 5 bases; J trimming: 1 base; junction bases outside the gene matches: 7. This chain's CDR3 is CASSVTGTENTEAFF. CDR3 DNA: TGTGCCAGCAGCGTGACCGGGACAGAGAACACTGAAGCTTTCTTT. The entire variable domain, with the rest obtained from reference TRBV7-9 and TRBJ1-1, is as follows: DTGVSQNPRHKITKRGQNVTFRCDPISEHNRLYWYRQTLGQGPEFLTYFQNEAQLEKSRLLSDRFSAERPKGSFSTLEIQRTEQGDSAMYLCASSVTGTENTEAFFGQGTRLTVV.

Points on this clonotype: One junction end does not reproduce the germline sequence, and a read error may be involved. The V gene is TRBV7-9, the J gene TRBJ2-7; D is undetermined. The J call is doubtful: the DNA matches TRBJ2-5 better. The germline CDR1 and CDR2 sequences are SEHNR and FQNEAQ (reference sequence). CDR3 length equals 14 residues. The CDR3 bases are TGTGCTAGCAGACCAATTCTAGAGGAAGAGACCCAGTACTTC. Its protein product is CASRPILEEETQYF.

Here the CDR3 DNA reads TGCAGTGCCATCAGGAGCTCCTACGAGCAGTACTTC. This encodes CSAIRSSYEQYF. This rearrangement joins TRBV20-1 to TRBJ2-7; unclear D gene. The CDR3 covers 12 residues. The V and J ends lost 6 bases and 0 bases respectively, with 9 bases between them. Germline-derived CDR1 and CDR2 are DFQATT and SNEGSKA (reference sequence).

The rearrangement links TRBV20-1 to TRBJ2-3; 7 positions match TRBD2. V shed 5 bases, J shed 5 bases, and the junction held 10 bases outside the gene matches. This CDR3 comprises 14 residues. CDR1 is DFQATT and CDR2 is SNEGSKA in the germline V gene (reference sequence). CDR3 nucleotide sequence: TGCAGTGCTGGCCAACCGGGGGGTGGAGATACGCAGTATTTT. Its translation: CSAGQPGGGDTQYF.

V and J are TRBV7-2 and TRBJ2-4; possible D gene TRBD2, 5 bases. V gave up 5 bases and J gave up 1 base, with 18 bases separating them. This CDR3 has 17 amino acids. The germline gives CDR1 SGHTA, CDR2 FQGNSA. The CDR3, as DNA: TGTGCCAGCAGCCCGAGAGCCCCGGGAATGGCCAAAAACATTCAGTACTTC. Amino acid sequence: CASSPRAPGMAKNIQYF.

V gene TRBV1 combines with J gene TRBJ2-1; the DNA was not compared with TRBD2, the D call given in the table. TRBV1 is flagged as a pseudogene. This CDR3 spans 16 amino acids. For the CDR3, the DNA is TGCACCAGCAGCCAAGATTTAGCGGGGGGGCTCGGTGAGCAGTTCTTC. Residues: CTSSQDLAGGLGEQFF.

The chain couples TRBV12-3 or TRBV12-4 to TRBJ2-1; the D gene is possibly TRBD2 (6 bases). CDR3 length: 12 amino acids. With 2 bases removed from V and 12 bases from J, the gap between germline ends came to 11 bases. CDR3 bases: TGTGCCAGCAGTTTATTCGGGGGTTCGCAGTTCTTC. Its translation is CASSLFGGSQFF.

This clonotype has at least ten counts. This rearrangement joins TRBV4-1 to TRBJ2-1, with D perhaps being TRBD1 or TRBD2 (5 bases each). Looked up from germline, CDR1 is MGHRA and CDR2 is YSYEKL. The CDR3 contains 17 residues. The V end was cut by 1 base, the J end by 6 bases, with 19 bases between. The CDR3 region has the DNA TGCGCCAGCAGCCAAGTTTTATCGGCGTCAGGGACCAATGAGCAGTTCTTC. Its protein is CASSQVLSASGTNEQFF.

This clonotype was detected a few times. The chain has TRBV7-2 and TRBJ2-3, with D possibly being TRBD2 (6 bases). The germline V and J ends were trimmed by 3 bases and 0 bases, with 13 bases remaining between them. The CDR3 has 16 amino acids. Germline loops: CDR1 SGHTA, CDR2 FQGNSA. The CDR3 DNA follows: TGTGCCAGCAGCTTTGCTGGGGGGACTAGCACAGATACGCAGTATTTT. It specifies CASSFAGGTSTDTQYF.

The chain carries TRBV9 and TRBJ2-3; D uncertain. The V and J ends lost 0 bases and 5 bases respectively, with 10 bases between them. The CDR3 spans 14 residues. Germline loops: CDR1 SGDLS, CDR2 YYNGEE. In DNA form, the CDR3 reads TGTGCCAGCAGCGTAGCTAGGGTAGAAGATACGCAGTATTTT. Translating gives CASSVARVEDTQYF.

For the CDR3, the DNA is TGTGCCAGCAGTTCCTCCTCGACTAGCGGGAATAAAGGGGCGCAGTATTTT. The encoded protein is CASSSSSTSGNKGAQYF. The rearrangement uses TRBV27 and TRBJ2-3; 11 nucleotides agree with TRBD2. The CDR3 runs 17 residues. CDR1 is MNHEY, CDR2 SMNVEV, per germline (reference sequence). The V segment lost 4 bases and the J segment 10 bases; nucleotides outside the gene matches: 16.

The chain links TRBV14 to TRBJ1-6; D gene unclear. Germline CDR1 reads SGHDN; CDR2 reads FVKESK. CDR3 length: 15 residues. Trimming cost V 1 base and J 8 bases, with 12 bases left between them. This chain's CDR3 is CASSQGVLWDSPLHF. CDR3 in DNA: TGTGCCAGCAGCCAAGGAGTGCTCTGGGATTCACCCCTCCACTTT. The variable domain in full, with the rest retrieved from reference TRBV14 and TRBJ1-6, is EAGVTQFPSHSVIEKGQTVTLRCDPISGHDNLYWYRRVMGKEIKFLLHFVKESKQDESGMPNNRFLAERTGGTYSTLKVQPAELEDSGVYFCASSQGVLWDSPLHFGNGTRLTVT.

This clonotype has a count of ten or more. The junction differs from germline at one of its ends, possibly a read error. CDR3 DNA: TGTGCCAGCAGTTTACCGGGGAACACTGAAGCTTTCTTT. This sequence encodes CASSLPGNTEAFF. The V gene is TRBV5-1, the J gene TRBJ1-1; D is unclear. Germline lookup yields CDR1 SGHRS and CDR2 YFSETQ. CDR3 length: 13 residues.

V usage is TRBV12-3 or TRBV12-4 and J usage is TRBJ1-3; D ambiguous. V was trimmed by 2 bases and J by 2 bases, leaving 4 bases between them. CDR3 length: 13 residues. The chain's CDR3 is CASSLFPGNTIYF. The CDR3 nucleotides read TGTGCCAGCAGTTTATTCCCTGGAAACACCATATATTTT.

V and J are TRBV20-1 and TRBJ2-5; 9 nucleotides match TRBD2. This CDR3 comprises 18 residues. Germline-derived CDR1 and CDR2 are DFQATT and SNEGSKA (reference sequence). Losses at the gene ends were 0 bases for V and 3 bases for J; bases not matched to a gene: 14. CDR3 region: CSARDPQLAGGREETQYF. For the CDR3, the DNA is TGCAGTGCTAGAGATCCCCAACTGGCGGGGGGGCGGGAAGAGACCCAGTACTTC.

On this clonotype: The junction shows a germline mismatch at one end, possibly a read error. The chain is built from TRBV20-1 and TRBJ2-7, with 8 bases aligning to TRBD2. Germline CDR1 and CDR2: DFQATT and SNEGSKA (reference sequence). This CDR3 has 16 amino acids. The CDR3 nucleotides are TGCAGTGCTAGGACCCCGGGTAGCGGGGTCTCCTACGGGCAGTACTTC. This encodes CSARTPGSGVSYGQYF.

This clonotype appeared once. A single base separates this from a much larger clone, so it may be a read error. The chain is built from TRBV5-1 and TRBJ2-1; TRBD1 matches 7 bases. This CDR3 spans 15 amino acids. Germline assignment: CDR1 SGHRS and CDR2 YFSETQ. The DNA for the CDR3 is TGCGCCAGCAGCTTGAGAGGAACAGGGGAAGGTGAGCCGTTCTTC. Translation: CASSLRGTGEGEPFF.

This clonotype occurred a few times. The chain has TRBV4-2 and TRBJ1-6, with D maybe TRBD1 (5 bases). This CDR3 region has 18 residues. V lost 0 bases and J lost 1, with 13 bases in between. The germline V gene has CDR1 LGHNA and CDR2 YNFKEQ. CDR3 in amino acids: CASSQEPGTPSYNSPLHF. The CDR3 DNA reads TGTGCCAGCAGCCAAGAACCGGGGACCCCTTCCTATAATTCACCCCTCCACTTT.

The chain carries TRBV21-1 and TRBJ2-1; no check of the table's D call, TRBD1, against the DNA was made. TRBV21-1 is recorded as a pseudogene. The CDR3 runs to 17 residues. The CDR3 sequence: CASRLTGKRPTRDEQFF. In DNA form, the CDR3 reads TGTGCCAGCAGATTAACCGGAAAAAGACCGACAAGGGATGAGCAGTTCTTC.

V usage is TRBV9 and J usage is TRBJ1-1, with D unclear. The germline CDR1 and CDR2 sequences are SGDLS and YYNGEE. The CDR3 covers 13 residues. V lost 4 bases to trimming and J lost 8 bases, with 15 bases between them. The CDR3 loop is CASSPGRDSEAFF. The CDR3 coding sequence is TGTGCCAGCAGCCCCGGGAGGGATTCCGAAGCTTTCTTT.

Only a few counts were recorded for this clonotype. Written as DNA, the CDR3 is TGCGCCAGCAGCACCCTTGTCCGGGAGACCCAGTACTTC. Its translation is CASSTLVRETQYF. The V gene is TRBV5-1, the J gene TRBJ2-5; D remains unclear. Germline loops: CDR1 SGHRS, CDR2 YFSETQ. Trimming took 4 bases from V and 5 from J, leaving 12 bases between them. This CDR3 comprises 13 residues. The complete variable domain, with remaining parts taken from reference TRBV5-1 and TRBJ2-5, reads KAGVTQTPRYLIKTRGQQVTLSCSPISGHRSVSWYQQTPGQGLQFLFEYFSETQRNKGNFPGRFSGRQFSNSRSEMNVSTLELGDSALYLCASSTLVRETQYFGPGTRLLVL.